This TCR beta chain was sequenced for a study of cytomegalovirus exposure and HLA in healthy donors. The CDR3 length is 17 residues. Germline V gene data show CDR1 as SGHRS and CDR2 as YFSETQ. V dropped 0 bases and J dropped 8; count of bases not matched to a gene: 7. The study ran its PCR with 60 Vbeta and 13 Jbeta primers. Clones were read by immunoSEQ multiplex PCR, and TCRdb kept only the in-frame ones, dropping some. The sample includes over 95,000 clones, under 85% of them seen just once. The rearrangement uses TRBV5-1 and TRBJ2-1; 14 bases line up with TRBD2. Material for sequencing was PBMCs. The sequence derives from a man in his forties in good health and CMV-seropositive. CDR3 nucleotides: TGCGCCAGCAGCTTGGGACTAGCGGGGGGGGTCGGCGATGAGCAGTTCTTC. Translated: CASSLGLAGGVGDEQFF.